This T cell receptor (beta chain) emerged from a study of identical twins. This clonotype occurred once. Its antigen is unidentified. Study-level findings and limits: Modelling underestimated the level of out-of-frame TCR alpha sharing observed in monozygotic twins.

CDR1 and CDR2 (germline): MDHEN, SYDVKM. Trimming removed 8 bases from V and 2 bases from J, with 15 bases in between. The CDR3 runs 15 residues. A template switching step contributed a universal primer site, while unique molecular identifiers were present in the cDNA. TCRdb used MiXCR to reprocess the 5' RACE reads, holding one entry per CDR3 protein. The data contain around 530,000 distinct CDR3 sequences, roughly 15% of them seen just once; the ten biggest clones take up around 0.4%. The data were also submitted as part of a second study, on yellow fever vaccine responses in identical twins.

This TCR derives from a woman aged 18-35 years in good health. The chain has TRBV28 and TRBJ2-2; possibly TRBD1 or TRBD2 for D (5 bases each). Sequencing input: CD4+ T cells sorted from blood. The CDR3 region is CASRSQGVNTGELFF. The CDR3 region has the DNA TGTGCCAGCCGTAGTCAGGGAGTCAACACCGGGGAGCTGTTTTTT.